This TCR beta chain originates from a study of shared clonotypes between healthy human individuals. Comment on this clone: The antigen remains undetermined. Other DNA variants within this sample encode the same CDR3.

Study-wide points: A reduction in generation probabilities was seen for non-shared clonotypes relative to those shared by all four donors. Estimated richness values were generally larger in naive subsets than in memory subsets. Clonotype sharing across a few donors was observed for 4% to 6.5% of naive CD4 clonotypes.

Germline V lookup: CDR1 MNHEY, CDR2 SMNVEV (reference sequence). This CDR3 comprises 12 residues. Trimming took off 3 bases at V and 8 bases at J, with 10 bases between the two ends. Here immunoSEQ multiplex PCR was the method, and the copy in TCRdb shows in-frame clones only, minus some. Here the sample spans about 2.2 million clones, around 93% being singletons. Naivety among CD8 cells was defined by CD45RO negativity and positive CCR7 selection, thereby excluding terminally differentiated effector memory CD45RA+ cells. Sequenced material: naive CD8+ T cells from PBMCs. J is TRBJ1-2 and V is TRBV27; D might be TRBD1 (5 bases). This sequence originates from a man aged 18 to 30 in good health. Some clones in this sample may be carry-over from other donors' samples. In DNA, the CDR3 is TGTGCCAGCAGTTTTCCGGGGGGAGGCTACACCTTC. This gives the protein CASSFPGGGYTF.